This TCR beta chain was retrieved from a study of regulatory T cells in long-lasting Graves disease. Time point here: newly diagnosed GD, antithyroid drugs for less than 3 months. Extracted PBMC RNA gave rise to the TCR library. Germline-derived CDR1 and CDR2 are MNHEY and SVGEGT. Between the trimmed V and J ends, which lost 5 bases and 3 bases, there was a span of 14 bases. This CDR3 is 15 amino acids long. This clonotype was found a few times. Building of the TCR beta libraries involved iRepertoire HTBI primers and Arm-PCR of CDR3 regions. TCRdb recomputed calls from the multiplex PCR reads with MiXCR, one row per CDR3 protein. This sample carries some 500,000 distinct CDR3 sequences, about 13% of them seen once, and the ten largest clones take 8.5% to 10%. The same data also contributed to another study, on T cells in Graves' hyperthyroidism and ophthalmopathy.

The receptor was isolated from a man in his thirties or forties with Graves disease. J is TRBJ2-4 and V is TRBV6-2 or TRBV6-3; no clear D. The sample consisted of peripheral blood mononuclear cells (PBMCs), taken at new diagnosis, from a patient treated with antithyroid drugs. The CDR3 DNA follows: TGTGCCAGCAGTACCCTTCTAGGGATCAAAAACATTCAGTACTTC. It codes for CASSTLLGIKNIQYF.